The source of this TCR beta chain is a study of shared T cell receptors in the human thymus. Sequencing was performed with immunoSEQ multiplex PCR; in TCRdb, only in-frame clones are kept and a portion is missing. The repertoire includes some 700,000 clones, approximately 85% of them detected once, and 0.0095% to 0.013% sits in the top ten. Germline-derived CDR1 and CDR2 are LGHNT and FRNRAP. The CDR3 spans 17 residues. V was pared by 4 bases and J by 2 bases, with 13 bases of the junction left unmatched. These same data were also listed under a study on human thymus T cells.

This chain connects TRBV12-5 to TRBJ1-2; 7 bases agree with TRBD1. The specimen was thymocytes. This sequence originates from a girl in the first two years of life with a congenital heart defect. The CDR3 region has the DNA TGTGCTAGTGGTTCACCGAACAGGGGCGCAACGAACTATGGCTACACCTTC. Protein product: CASGSPNRGATNYGYTF.